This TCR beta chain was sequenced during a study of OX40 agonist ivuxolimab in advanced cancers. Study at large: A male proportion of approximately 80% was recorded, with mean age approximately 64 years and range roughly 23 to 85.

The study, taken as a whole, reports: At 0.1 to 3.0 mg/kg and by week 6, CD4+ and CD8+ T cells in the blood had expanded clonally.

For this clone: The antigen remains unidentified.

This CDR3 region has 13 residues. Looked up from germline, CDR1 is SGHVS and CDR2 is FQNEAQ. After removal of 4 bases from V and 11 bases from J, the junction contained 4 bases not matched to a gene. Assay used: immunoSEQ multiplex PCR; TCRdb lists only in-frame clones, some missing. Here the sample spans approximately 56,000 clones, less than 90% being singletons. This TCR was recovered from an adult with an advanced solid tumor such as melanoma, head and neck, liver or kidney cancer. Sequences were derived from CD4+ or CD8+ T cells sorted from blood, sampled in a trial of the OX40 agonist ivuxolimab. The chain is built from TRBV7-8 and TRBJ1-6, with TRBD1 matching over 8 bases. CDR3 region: CASSSGGGTPLHF. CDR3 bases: TGTGCCAGCAGCTCAGGGGGCGGGACACCCCTCCACTTT.